These 10 T cell receptor beta chains originate from one sample sequenced in a study of T cell responses to AZD1222 COVID-19 vaccine. The assay was immunoSEQ multiplex PCR, and TCRdb's table has in-frame clones only and misses some. Here the sample spans roughly 120,000 clones, around 88% being singletons. Material: peripheral blood, obtained on day 0 of AZD1222 vaccination. These receptors were collected from an adult in good health.

This chain connects TRBV9 to TRBJ2-7, with 11 bases lining up with TRBD2. The J segment lost 3 bases and the V segment lost 3 bases, leaving 2 bases of the junction unmatched. The V gene's germline CDR1 is SGDLS and CDR2 YYNGEE. The length of the CDR3 is 14 residues. CDR3 loop: CASSAGTSGYEQYF. In DNA form, the CDR3 reads TGTGCCAGCAGCGCCGGGACTAGCGGCTACGAGCAGTACTTC. Drawing the rest from reference TRBV9 and TRBJ2-7, the complete variable domain is DSGVTQTPKHLITATGQRVTLRCSPRSGDLSVYWYQQSLDQGLQFLIQYYNGEERAKGNILERFSAQQFPDLHSELNLSSLELGDSALYFCASSAGTSGYEQYFGPGTRLTVT.

This clone was detected a few times. The chain is built from TRBV10-1 and TRBJ1-2; TRBD1 might be the D (5 bases). The V end lost 3 bases, the J end lost 3 bases, and 11 bases lay between the germline ends. Germline V gives CDR1 WNHNN, CDR2 SYGVQD (reference sequence). The CDR3 spans 14 residues. The CDR3 nucleotides are TGCGCCAGCAGTGAATCCGGGACTGACTATGGCTACACCTTC. This gives the protein CASSESGTDYGYTF.

Only a few counts were recorded for this clone. The chain recombines TRBV28 with TRBJ2-5, with D unclear. The CDR3 loop spans 13 amino acids. Germline CDR1 reads MDHEN; CDR2 reads SYDVKM. Trimming stripped 5 bases from V and 4 bases from J, with 11 bases between. The CDR3 spells CASSILGRETQYF. The CDR3 coding sequence is TGTGCCAGCAGTATATTGGGTCGAGAGACCCAGTACTTC.

The chain couples TRBV4-3 to TRBJ2-5, with a possible D match to TRBD2 (6 bases). Germline V gene data show CDR1 as LGHNA and CDR2 as YSLEER. V was cut by 0 bases and J by 3 bases, with 14 bases left in between. The CDR3 has 16 amino acids. The CDR3, as DNA: TGCGCCAGCAGCCAAGACTTCGGGGGTGTCGAAGAGACCCAGTACTTC. Amino acid sequence: CASSQDFGGVEETQYF.

The rearrangement links TRBV19 to TRBJ2-3; TRBD2 matches 11 bases. Looked up from germline, CDR1 is LNHDA and CDR2 is SQIVND (reference sequence). After removal of 5 bases from V and 4 bases from J, the junction contained 5 bases not matched to a gene. The CDR3 sequence is 15 residues long. The CDR3 sequence is CASSFTSGSSDTQYF. DNA of the CDR3: TGTGCCAGTAGTTTCACTAGCGGGAGCTCAGATACGCAGTATTTT.

The chain couples TRBV9 to TRBJ1-6; tentative D call: TRBD1 (6 bases). Germline CDR1 is SGDLS and CDR2 is YYNGEE. The germline V and J ends were trimmed by 4 bases and 8 bases, with 7 bases remaining between them. This CDR3 contains 12 residues. CDR3 nucleotide sequence: TGTGCCAGCAGCAGACAGGATTCACCCCTCCACTTT. It yields the protein CASSRQDSPLHF.

J is TRBJ1-2 and V is TRBV5-3, with 7 bases matching TRBD1. TRBV5-3 has ORF status, its function being uncertain. CDR3 size: 16 residues. The ends lost 4 bases at V and 1 base at J; junction bases unmatched: 10. For the CDR3, the DNA is TGTGCCAGAAGCCCCCGGGACAGCAGGAATAACTATGGCTACACCTTC. Encoded protein: CARSPRDSRNNYGYTF.

V gene TRBV4-2 combines with J gene TRBJ1-5, with D hard to call. This CDR3 region has 14 residues. With 3 bases removed from V and 4 bases from J, the gap between germline ends came to 10 bases. Germline values: CDR1 LGHNA, CDR2 YNFKEQ. For the CDR3, the DNA is TGTGCCAGCAGCCATGAACGGGGAAATCAGCCCCAGCATTTT. Protein sequence: CASSHERGNQPQHF.

The chain combines TRBV24-1 with TRBJ1-4, with 7 bases that match TRBD1. There are 16 residues in the CDR3. The trim removed 12 bases at V and 0 bases at J, leaving 12 bases unmatched. Germline CDR1 KGHDR, CDR2 SFDVKD. The CDR3 DNA sequence: TGTGCCGTCGACCCGGGACAGTCTGCAACTAATGAAAAACTGTTTTTT. It translates to CAVDPGQSATNEKLFF.

The J gene is TRBJ2-1, the V gene TRBV7-2; the match to TRBD1 covers 8 bases. The V and J ends lost 0 bases and 7 bases, in that order; junction bases with no gene match: 8. The V gene's germline CDR1 is SGHTA and CDR2 FQGNSA. The CDR3 covers 16 residues. CDR3 residues: CASSLASDRAGNEQFF. For the CDR3, the DNA is TGTGCCAGCAGCTTAGCGTCGGACAGGGCAGGGAATGAGCAGTTCTTC.